Following are 26 T cell receptor beta chains from one sample sequenced in a study of blood T cells in healthy people across ages. A sample-barcoded 5' primer and a J-beta primer mix were used in a second PCR of roughly 6 to 11 cycles. A single record per CDR3 protein comes from TCRdb applying MiXCR to the 5' RACE reads. The top ten hold less than 20% of the sample, which has 450,000 to 700,000 distinct CDR3 sequences, approximately 27% seen once. Specimen: blood. These receptors were taken from a woman between 65 and 79 years old in good health.

The gene calls are TRBV12-3 or TRBV12-4 and TRBJ2-1; D gene uncertain. Trimming cost V 6 bases and J 6 bases, with 18 bases left between them. This CDR3 is 15 amino acids long. The CDR3 DNA reads TGTGCCAGCAGACTTGACCTAACCCCCGCCAATGAGCAGTTCTTC. Amino acid sequence: CASRLDLTPANEQFF.

CDR3 in DNA: TGCGCCAGCAGCTCATATTTCGGACAGAACTCTAATGAAAAACTGTTTTTT. This codes for CASSSYFGQNSNEKLFF. The chain uses TRBV5-1 and TRBJ1-4; TRBD1 might be the D (6 bases). CDR3 length: 17 residues. Per germline, CDR1 SGHRS and CDR2 YFSETQ. Trimming removed 3 bases from V and 3 bases from J, with 18 bases in between.

This rearrangement joins TRBV2 to TRBJ2-7; tentative D call: TRBD2 (5 bases). The V gene's germline CDR1 is SNHLY and CDR2 FYNNEI. The CDR3 extends over 14 amino acids. V was clipped by 6 bases and J by 0 bases, with 12 bases between them. CDR3 sequence (DNA): TGTGCCAGCAGGTGGACTCTTGCCTCCTACGAGCAGTACTTC. It codes for CASRWTLASYEQYF.

The chain combines TRBV20-1 with TRBJ1-4, with 8 nucleotides matching TRBD1. The CDR3 runs to 12 residues. The V gene's germline CDR1 is DFQATT and CDR2 SNEGSKA (reference sequence). V gave up 8 bases and J gave up 11 bases; unmatched junction bases: 10. CDR3 DNA sequence: TGCAGTACAATGGACAGGGTAGAGAAACTGTTTTTT. This translates into CSTMDRVEKLFF.

A few counts support this clonotype. The junction departs from the called germline gene at one end, perhaps through a read error. The V gene is TRBV5-6, the J gene TRBJ1-1, with D unresolved. In germline, CDR1 is SGHDT, CDR2 YYEEEE. This CDR3 region has 16 residues. The CDR3 loop reads CASSTREALLKTEALF. The CDR3 coding sequence is TGTGCCAGCAGTACTCGGGAGGCGCTTTTGAAGACTGAAGCTCTCTTT. Complete variable domain (other parts from reference TRBV5-6 and TRBJ1-1): DAGVTQSPTHLIKTRGQQVTLRCSPKSGHDTVSWYQQALGQGPQFIFQYYEEEERQRGNFPDRFSGHQFPNYSSELNVNALLLGDSALYLCASSTREALLKTEALFGQGTRLTVV.

The chain links TRBV20-1 to TRBJ1-2; the D gene is possibly TRBD1 (6 bases). The CDR3 has 13 residues. The V gene lost 5 bases and the J gene lost 13 bases, with 23 bases spanning the gap. Germline CDR1 is DFQATT and CDR2 is SNEGSKA (reference sequence). CDR3 nucleotides: TGCAGTGCTGATCGGGACCGAGGGGGGTCTTTCACCTTC. Translating it yields CSADRDRGGSFTF.

This clonotype was counted between two and nine times. The V call is TRBV9, the J call TRBJ2-5, with 7 bases that match TRBD2. CDR1 and CDR2 from the germline V gene are SGDLS and YYNGEE. Germline trimming cut 5 bases from V and 4 bases from J; bases unmatched to any gene: 8. This CDR3 spans 14 amino acids. CDR3 sequence reads: CASSSASGIETQYF. The CDR3 DNA reads as TGTGCCAGCAGTTCGGCTAGCGGAATAGAGACCCAGTACTTC.

This clonotype was counted a few times. The chain has TRBV9 and TRBJ2-5, with D possibly being TRBD2 (5 bases). Trimming shortened V by 7 bases and J by 0 bases, and 13 bases separated the two germline ends. Germline V gives CDR1 SGDLS, CDR2 YYNGEE. The CDR3 is 14 amino acids. As DNA, the CDR3 is TGTGCCAGCGGCTCGTCGGGGTACCAAGAGACCCAGTACTTC. This sequence encodes CASGSSGYQETQYF.

This clonotype was observed a handful of times. The V gene is TRBV7-2, the J gene TRBJ2-5, with D possibly matching TRBD1 (6 bases). The germline CDR1 and CDR2 sequences are SGHTA and FQGNSA. V lost 2 bases and J lost 2, with 12 bases in between. The CDR3 loop spans 15 amino acids. Here the CDR3 reads CASSLPGQIQETQYF. CDR3 coding DNA: TGTGCCAGCAGCTTACCGGGACAAATACAAGAGACCCAGTACTTC.

J is TRBJ2-2 and V is TRBV5-5, with D unclear. Germline CDR1 reads SGHKS; CDR2 reads YYEKEE (reference sequence). Trimming took 7 bases from V and 0 from J, leaving 13 bases between them. The CDR3 runs 15 residues. CDR3: CASCSDPSNTGELFF. Written as DNA, the CDR3 is TGTGCCAGCTGCTCGGACCCATCGAACACCGGGGAGCTGTTTTTT. Variable domain in full (rest from reference TRBV5-5 and TRBJ2-2): DAGVTQSPTHLIKTRGQQVTLRCSPISGHKSVSWYQQVLGQGPQFIFQYYEKEERGRGNFPDRFSARQFPNYSSELNVNALLLGDSALYLCASCSDPSNTGELFFGEGSRLTVL.

V usage is TRBV10-3 and J usage is TRBJ2-5; 9 bases are a match to TRBD1. The J call may be incorrect, as the DNA end agrees better with TRBJ2-1. Germline CDR1 reads ENHRY; CDR2 reads SYGVKD. The CDR3 sequence is 16 residues long. This chain's CDR3 is CAISAWGQGLYNEQFF. DNA for the CDR3: TGTGCCATCAGTGCATGGGGACAGGGCCTATACAATGAGCAGTTCTTC.

This clonotype was observed a handful of times. The chain recombines TRBV12-3 or TRBV12-4 with TRBJ2-1; tentatively, D is TRBD1 or TRBD2 (5 bases each). The CDR3 contains 13 residues. V was pared by 3 bases and J by 6 bases, with 9 bases between. CDR3 sequence (DNA): TGTGCCAGCAGTTTTGGGGGATCCAATGAGCAGTTCTTC. Protein: CASSFGGSNEQFF.

This clonotype is a singleton in its sample. CDR3 in DNA: TGTGCCAGCAGCCAAGACTGGGCGGAGTCCTACGAGCAGTACTTC. Translated, it gives CASSQDWAESYEQYF. The chain employs TRBV4-2 and TRBJ2-7, with unresolved D. The CDR3 loop spans 15 amino acids. V lost 0 bases to trimming and J lost 1 base, with 10 bases between them. Germline values: CDR1 LGHNA, CDR2 YNFKEQ.

The rearrangement uses TRBV29-1 and TRBJ2-3, with unresolved D. This CDR3 region has 13 residues. CDR1 is SQVTM and CDR2 is ANQGSEA in the germline V gene. V was clipped by 6 bases and J by 0 bases, with 10 bases between them. Written as DNA, the CDR3 is TGCAGCGTCGATGGTCCCAGCACAGATACGCAGTATTTT. Translation gives CSVDGPSTDTQYF.

This clonotype was detected a few times. V usage is TRBV5-1 and J usage is TRBJ1-4; TRBD1 aligns across 7 bases. This CDR3 comprises 17 residues. From germline, CDR1 is SGHRS and CDR2 YFSETQ. The V and J ends lost 4 bases and 5 bases, in that order; junction bases with no gene match: 14. CDR3 loop: CASSTGTARDVNEKLFF. The CDR3 DNA is TGCGCCAGCAGCACAGGGACAGCTCGGGATGTAAATGAAAAACTGTTTTTT.

This clonotype was seen only a few times. V is TRBV4-3 and J is TRBJ2-3; 8 bases are shared with TRBD2. The length of the CDR3 is 17 residues. The germline gives CDR1 LGHNA, CDR2 YSLEER. With 1 base clipped from V and 3 bases from J, the junction kept 9 bases outside the gene matches. In DNA, the CDR3 is TGCGCCAGCAGCCAAGGCCCCGTGAGCGGGGGAACAGATACGCAGTATTTT. This sequence encodes CASSQGPVSGGTDTQYF.

This clonotype turned up a few times. The J gene is TRBJ2-5, the V gene TRBV11-2; 10 positions agree with TRBD2. This CDR3 has 16 residues. Per the germline V gene, CDR1 is SGHAT and CDR2 is FQNNGV. The ends lost 5 bases at V and 4 bases at J; junction bases unmatched: 10. This CDR3 reads CASSLFSGGLGETQYF. The CDR3 DNA reads as TGTGCCAGCAGCCTATTTAGCGGGGGGCTGGGAGAGACCCAGTACTTC.

Of note for this clonotype: The junction differs from germline at one of its ends, possibly a read error. This sequence joins TRBV12-3 or TRBV12-4 and TRBJ1-1; D perhaps matches TRBD1 (5 bases). This CDR3 has 15 residues. CDR3 DNA: TGTGCCAGCAGTTCGATGGACGGGACGAACACTGAAGCTCTCTTT. Amino acids: CASSSMDGTNTEALF.

This chain joins TRBV20-1 and TRBJ2-4, with a weak D call TRBD1 (6 bases). With 4 bases removed from V and 2 bases from J, the gap between germline ends came to 15 bases. From germline, CDR1 is DFQATT and CDR2 SNEGSKA (reference sequence). CDR3 size: 15 residues. CDR3 loop: CSAKTGPRSKNIQYF. CDR3 sequence (DNA): TGCAGTGCTAAAACAGGGCCGAGGTCCAAAAACATTCAGTACTTC.

This clonotype was seen a few times. The rearrangement links TRBV7-2 to TRBJ2-7, with D perhaps given as TRBD1 or TRBD2 (7 bases each). The CDR3 consists of 15 residues. V shed 4 bases and J shed 0 bases, with 13 bases lying between them. In germline, CDR1 is SGHTA, CDR2 FQGNSA. Here the CDR3 reads CASSSGGGSSYEQYF. CDR3 sequence (DNA): TGTGCCAGCAGCTCAGGGGGGGGGAGCTCCTACGAGCAGTACTTC.

The CDR3 DNA reads TGTGCCAGCAGCATAAGCCTCGGATACGAGCAGTACTTC. Translated: CASSISLGYEQYF. This chain uses TRBV11-3 with TRBJ2-7; D not certain. V dropped 5 bases and J dropped 4 bases, with 12 bases sitting between them. From germline, CDR1 is SGHNT and CDR2 YENEEA. This CDR3 has 13 residues. Combining the CDR3 with reference TRBV11-3 and TRBJ2-7 gives the whole variable domain EAGVVQSPRYKIIEKKQPVAFWCNPISGHNTLYWYLQNLGQGPELLIRYENEEAVDDSQLPKDRFSAERLKGVDSTLKIQPAELGDSAVYLCASSISLGYEQYFGPGTRLTVT.

V gene TRBV4-2 combines with J gene TRBJ1-6, with no clear D. The CDR3 extends over 13 amino acids. V was shortened by 0 bases and J by 9 bases, with 6 bases between the two germline ends. Germline V gene lookup returns CDR1 LGHNA and CDR2 YNFKEQ. CDR3 nucleotide sequence: TGTGCCAGCAGCCAAGATTCAGGTTCACCCCTCCACTTT. Protein product: CASSQDSGSPLHF.

V is TRBV24-1 and J is TRBJ1-5; 8 bases agree with TRBD1. In germline, CDR1 is KGHDR, CDR2 SFDVKD. With 7 bases clipped from V and 4 bases from J, the junction kept 8 bases outside the gene matches. The CDR3 length is 15 residues. In DNA, the CDR3 is TGTGCCACCAGCCTGACAGGGGAGGGGAATCAGCCCCAGCATTTT. Translated, it gives CATSLTGEGNQPQHF.

This chain uses TRBV7-9 with TRBJ2-1, with 10 bases fitting TRBD2. The end of the DNA aligns better with TRBJ2-5, so the J call may be wrong. The CDR3 covers 15 residues. CDR1 is SEHNR, CDR2 FQNEAQ, per germline (reference sequence). CDR3 sequence reads: CASSFGLGTSDDQYF. The CDR3 DNA reads as TGTGCCAGCAGCTTTGGGCTTGGGACTAGCGACGACCAGTACTTC.

In its sample, this clonotype was seen a few times. The chain carries TRBV9 and TRBJ2-1, with 14 nucleotides matching TRBD2. The DNA end favors TRBJ2-5, so the J call may be wrong. The CDR3 is made up of 18 amino acids. Looked up from germline, CDR1 is SGDLS and CDR2 is YYNGEE. For the CDR3, the DNA is TGTGCCAGCAGCCCCAGTGGGACTAGCGGGGGCCTGGATAATGCCCAGTACTTC. Protein product: CASSPSGTSGGLDNAQYF.

V gene TRBV7-2 combines with J gene TRBJ2-5; no reliable D call. The CDR3 extends over 14 amino acids. The germline V gene encodes CDR1 SGHTA and CDR2 FQGNSA. Trimming took off 1 base at V and 5 bases at J, with 11 bases between the two ends. Here the CDR3 reads CASSLGFERETQYF. CDR3 DNA: TGTGCCAGCAGCTTAGGGTTTGAGAGGGAGACCCAGTACTTC.